This T cell receptor beta chain was sequenced during a study of tumor-infiltrating lymphocytes in primary liver carcinoma. Overall study findings and caveats: Since the samples were bulk and unsorted, the CD4+ and CD8+ repertoires were not compared.

cDNA specific to TCR beta was made from 500 ng of total RNA, with a constant-region primer employed for priming. Generation of the TCR beta libraries relied on three nested multiplex PCR rounds using slightly modified ARM-PCR. With TRBV1-TRBV30 forward primers and a C-beta reverse primer, the first two PCR rounds were run for roughly 10 cycles each. TCRdb processed the multiplex PCR reads anew with MiXCR; each CDR3 protein has one entry. The table includes 300,000 to 350,000 distinct CDR3 sequences, roughly two thirds detected once. About this clonotype itself: Its antigen is not identified. A much larger clone differs by one base, so this may be a read error.

Blood RNA was derived from unsorted whole blood, and germline DNA was extracted too. V was pared by 3 bases and J by 0 bases, with 8 bases of the junction left unmatched. The CDR3 is 18 residues long. Germline V lookup: CDR1 MNHNS, CDR2 SASEGT. V usage is TRBV6-1 and J usage is TRBJ2-4, with TRBD2 matching 10 bases. The source of this sequence is a man between 40 and 49 years old with primary liver carcinoma and hepatitis B virus infection. The sample taken for sequencing was peripheral blood. The CDR3 bases are TGTGCCAGCAGTGAGGTAGCTAGCGGGAGCATAGCCAAAAACATTCAGTACTTC. This codes for CASSEVASGSIAKNIQYF.